Listed below are T cell receptor beta chains from one sample, sequenced in a study of cytomegalovirus exposure and HLA in healthy donors. Assay used: immunoSEQ multiplex PCR; TCRdb lists only in-frame clones, some missing. This repertoire includes around 29,000 clones. The specimen sequenced was PBMCs. These receptors were collected from a man aged 25-45 years in good health and CMV-seronegative. The CDR3 runs from the conserved cysteine through the conserved F or W. The D gene is left open where the match is weak. Expanded clones get a size class; other rows say once, few or many, or leave the size out.

TRBJ2-3 | TRBD2 | TRBV19 | NA | CASSIAAGGTTDTQYF | TGTGCCAGTAGTATAGCAGCGGGAGGGACTACAGATACGCAGTATTTT
TRBJ2-7 | TRBD1 | TRBV4-1 | NA | CASSQPGTGGGEQYF | TGCGCCAGCAGCCAACCCGGGACAGGGGGGGGCGAGCAGTACTTC
TRBJ2-1 | TRBD2 | TRBV6-1 | NA | CAILLAGGYNEQFF | TGTGCCATCCTACTAGCGGGGGGCTACAATGAGCAGTTCTTC
TRBJ2-7 | NA | TRBV7-6 | NA | CASSRDNSAEQYF | TGTGCCAGCAGCCGGGACAACTCAGCCGAGCAGTACTTC
TRBJ1-5 | NA | TRBV2 | NA | CASSDESNQPQHF | TGTGCCAGCAGTGACGAGAGCAATCAGCCCCAGCATTTT
TRBJ1-6 | NA | TRBV6-1 | NA | CASSAFRGSVNSPLHF | TGTGCCAGCAGTGCCTTCAGGGGTTCCGTCAATTCACCCCTCCACTTT
TRBJ2-5 | TRBD1 | TRBV5-6 | NA | CASRRQGGETQYF | TGTGCCAGCAGACGACAGGGCGGGGAGACCCAGTACTTC
TRBJ2-1 | TRBD2 | TRBV7-7 | NA | CASSPTGREGRNEQFF | TGTGCTAGCAGCCCCACCGGGCGGGAGGGCCGCAATGAGCAGTTCTTC
TRBJ2-1 | NA | TRBV7-2 | NA | CASSPKWQEQFF | TGTGCCAGCAGCCCAAAGTGGCAGGAGCAGTTCTTC
TRBJ2-3 | TRBD2 | TRBV5-1 | NA | CASSPPRGGNTDTQYF | TGCGCCAGCAGCCCCCCCCGGGGGGGTAACACAGATACGCAGTATTTT
TRBJ2-7 | TRBD1 | TRBV15 | NA | CATRETGEYEQYF | TGTGCCACCAGGGAGACAGGGGAGTACGAGCAGTACTTC
TRBJ2-1 | TRBD1 | TRBV7-9 | medium-sized | CASSPDRGQFF | TGTGCCAGCAGCCCTGACAGGGGCCAGTTCTTC
TRBJ1-2 | NA | TRBV19 | NA | CASSIQGYGYTF | TGTGCCAGTAGTATCCAGGGATATGGCTACACCTTC